This TCR beta chain comes out of a study of T-cell reconstitution after alpha-beta-depleted transplantation in children. General study results and limits: Surviving recipient T cells and thymic progenitors accounted for the high day-60 TCRbeta diversity observed in some patients. Reports say that about two months after transplant, the alpha-beta T cells came out of several hundred graft clones that had expanded. Newly produced T cells mostly accounted for T-cell counts and diversity one year post-transplant.

Preparation of the TCRbeta library was carried out with unique molecular identifiers. In TCRdb, the PCR reads were re-called with MiXCR into one record per CDR3 protein. This sample has about 600,000 distinct CDR3 sequences, with approximately 13% found just once. The CDR3 is made up of 15 amino acids. Unmatched junction bases numbered 9, after V lost 4 bases and J lost 4 bases. Germline V CDR1 and CDR2: MNHEY, SMNVEV (reference sequence). About this clonotype: Its antigen is undetermined.

The rearrangement joins TRBV27 to TRBJ1-1; 7 nucleotides agree with TRBD1. This receptor was identified in a male patient between 5 and 17 years old who had a stem cell transplant for acute myeloid leukemia, so the T cells may come from the graft donor. The sample consisted of PBMCs, mostly from graft donor cells, taken 360 days after TCRalphabeta/CD19-depleted stem cell transplant. The CDR3 spells CASSSTGARGTEAFF. DNA for the CDR3: TGTGCCAGCAGTTCCACAGGGGCCCGGGGCACTGAAGCTTTCTTT.